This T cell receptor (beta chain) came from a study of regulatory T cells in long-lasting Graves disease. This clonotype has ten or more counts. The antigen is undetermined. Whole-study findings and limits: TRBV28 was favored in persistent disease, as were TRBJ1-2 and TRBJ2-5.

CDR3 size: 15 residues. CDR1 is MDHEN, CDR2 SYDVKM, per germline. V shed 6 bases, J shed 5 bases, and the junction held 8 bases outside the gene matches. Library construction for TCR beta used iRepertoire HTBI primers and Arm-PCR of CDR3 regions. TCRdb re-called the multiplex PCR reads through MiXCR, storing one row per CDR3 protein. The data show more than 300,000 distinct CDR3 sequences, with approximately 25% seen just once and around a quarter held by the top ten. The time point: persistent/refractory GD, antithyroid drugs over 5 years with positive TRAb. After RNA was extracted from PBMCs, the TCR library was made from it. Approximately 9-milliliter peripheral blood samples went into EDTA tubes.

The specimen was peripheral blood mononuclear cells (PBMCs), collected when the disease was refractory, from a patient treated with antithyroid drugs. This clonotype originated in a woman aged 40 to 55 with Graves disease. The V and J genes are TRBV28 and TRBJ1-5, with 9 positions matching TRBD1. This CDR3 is CASSSGTGIYQPQHF. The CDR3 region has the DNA TGTGCCAGCAGCAGCGGGACAGGGATTTATCAGCCCCAGCATTTT.